Listed here are 18 T cell receptor beta chains from one sample, sequenced in a study of blood T cell repertoires in COVID-19. Method: immunoSEQ multiplex PCR; TCRdb's copy keeps in-frame clones and lacks some. The sample has 250,000 to 300,000 clones; over 75% are singletons. The sample consisted of PBMCs or T cells enriched from blood (not recorded which). Receptors originate from a woman aged 30 to 39 who had recovered from COVID-19.

The V gene is TRBV5-1, the J gene TRBJ1-1, with 7 bases aligning to TRBD1. CDR1 is SGHRS, CDR2 YFSETQ, per germline. This CDR3 has 15 residues. The V gene end was trimmed by 3 bases and the J gene end by 0 bases; junction bases not matched to a gene: 5. The CDR3 DNA sequence: TGCGCCAGCAGCTCGGGACAGCTGATGAACACTGAAGCTTTCTTT. As protein: CASSSGQLMNTEAFF.

This chain uses TRBV7-3 with TRBJ1-6; 8 nucleotides agree with TRBD1. Per the germline V gene, CDR1 is SGHTA and CDR2 is FQGTGA. The CDR3 sequence is 18 residues long. The V gene end was trimmed by 6 bases and the J gene end by 7 bases; junction bases not matched to a gene: 17. The CDR3 here is CASSFHGQGNSKNSPLHF. As DNA, the CDR3 is TGTGCCAGCAGTTTCCACGGACAGGGAAATTCGAAGAATTCACCCCTCCACTTT.

This CDR3 is CASSLEGARYTIYF. CDR3 DNA sequence: TGTGCCAGCAGTTTAGAGGGGGCTCGGTACACCATATATTTT. V gene TRBV28 combines with J gene TRBJ1-3; 7 bases are a match to TRBD1. V dropped 2 bases and J dropped 8; count of bases not matched to a gene: 6. The CDR3 contains 14 residues. Germline lookup yields CDR1 MDHEN and CDR2 SYDVKM.

The chain couples TRBV5-1 to TRBJ1-1, with 7 bases aligning to TRBD1. In germline, CDR1 is SGHRS, CDR2 YFSETQ. The CDR3 is 18 residues long. The V gene end was trimmed by 3 bases and the J gene end by 2 bases; junction bases not matched to a gene: 16. The CDR3 reads CASSSTTGHPNDNTEAFF. CDR3 nucleotides: TGCGCCAGCAGCTCCACGACAGGGCATCCCAATGATAACACTGAAGCTTTCTTT.

This chain uses TRBV2 with TRBJ1-1, with D uncertain. CDR1 SNHLY and CDR2 FYNNEI come from the germline V gene. The CDR3 consists of 13 residues. Between the trimmed V and J ends, which lost 5 bases and 0 bases, there was a span of 7 bases. CDR3 coding DNA: TGTGCCAGCAGTCGCGTCATGAACACTGAAGCTTTCTTT. Protein product: CASSRVMNTEAFF. The complete variable domain, with remaining parts taken from reference TRBV2 and TRBJ1-1, reads EPEVTQTPSHQVTQMGQEVILRCVPISNHLYFYWYRQILGQKVEFLVSFYNNEISEKSEIFDDQFSVERPDGSNFTLKIRSTKLEDSAMYFCASSRVMNTEAFFGQGTRLTVV.

This chain joins TRBV19 and TRBJ1-6, with D perhaps matching TRBD1 (6 bases). Germline V gene lookup returns CDR1 LNHDA and CDR2 SQIVND (reference sequence). The V gene lost 7 bases and the J gene lost 1 base, with 17 bases spanning the gap. The CDR3 loop spans 17 amino acids. DNA of the CDR3: TGTGCCAGTAACCTGGGGGCCCTCCGGTCCTATAATTCACCCCTCCACTTT. This encodes CASNLGALRSYNSPLHF.

Notes on this clone: At one of its ends the junction is not consistent with the germline gene, which may arise from a read error. The chain uses TRBV24-1 and TRBJ2-3; maybe TRBD2 (6 bases). In germline, CDR1 is KGHDR, CDR2 SFDVKD. The CDR3 contains 11 residues. The CDR3, as DNA: TGTGCCACCAGTGATTTGCGGACTATTGCTTTT. Amino acid sequence: CATSDLRTIAF.

This rearrangement joins TRBV12-3 or TRBV12-4 to TRBJ1-2; perhaps TRBD1 as D (6 bases). V lost 6 bases, J lost 8 bases, and 13 bases lay in between. There are 12 residues in the CDR3. The CDR3 DNA follows: TGTGCCAGCAGGCGAGAACAGGGAGGCTACACCTTC. Translating gives CASRREQGGYTF.

This chain uses TRBV6-5 with TRBJ1-6; 8 bases are shared with TRBD1. The CDR3 consists of 15 residues. Germline values: CDR1 MNHEY, CDR2 SVGAGI. V lost 7 bases to trimming and J lost 10 bases; unmatched junction nucleotides: 12. The CDR3 spells CASNPQGGSRSPLHF. CDR3 nucleotide sequence: TGTGCCAGCAACCCACAGGGGGGAAGTAGATCACCCCTCCACTTT.

The V gene is TRBV5-1, the J gene TRBJ1-2; TRBD1 matches 8 bases. The CDR3 is 14 amino acids. V shed 4 bases, J shed 4 bases, and the junction held 6 bases outside the gene matches. Germline V lookup: CDR1 SGHRS, CDR2 YFSETQ. The CDR3 DNA reads TGCGCCAGCAGCCCCCAGGGGGCCCTCTATGGCTACACCTTC. Protein product: CASSPQGALYGYTF.

The chain couples TRBV29-1 to TRBJ2-3, with TRBD1 identical over 7 bases. The CDR3 loop spans 12 amino acids. The V and J ends lost 4 bases and 5 bases, in that order; junction bases with no gene match: 3. Per germline, CDR1 SQVTM and CDR2 ANQGSEA. For the CDR3, the DNA is TGCAGCGTTGGACAGGGTGGAGATACGCAGTATTTT. Encoded protein: CSVGQGGDTQYF.

The V call is TRBV7-6, the J call TRBJ1-6; D not certain. V gave up 4 bases and J gave up 10 bases, with 17 bases separating them. This CDR3 region has 15 residues. Germline-derived CDR1 and CDR2 are SGHVS and FNYEAQ. In nucleotides, the CDR3 is TGTGCCAGCAGCTCAGTGACTGATCCTGGCTCACCCCTCCACTTT. Translating gives CASSSVTDPGSPLHF.

This chain links TRBV19 with TRBJ2-7, with D possibly being TRBD2 (5 bases). The CDR3 spans 16 residues. Trimming shortened V by 10 bases and J by 0 bases, and 22 bases separated the two germline ends. CDR1 LNHDA and CDR2 SQIVND come from the germline V gene (reference sequence). The CDR3 loop is CATSRRATESSYEQYF. CDR3 sequence (DNA): TGTGCCACCAGTAGGCGGGCCACCGAAAGCTCCTACGAGCAGTACTTC. Based on the CDR3 plus reference TRBV19 and TRBJ2-7, the full variable domain is DGGITQSPKYLFRKEGQNVTLSCEQNLNHDAMYWYRQDPGQGLRLIYYSQIVNDFQKGDIAEGYSVSREKKESFPLTVTSAQKNPTAFYLCATSRRATESSYEQYFGPGTRLTVT.

There are a few counts of this clone. This chain connects TRBV7-9 to TRBJ1-5, with D unresolved. The V gene's germline CDR1 is SEHNR and CDR2 FQNEAQ (reference sequence). This CDR3 region has 14 residues. The V end lost 2 bases, the J end lost 5 bases, and 10 bases lay between the germline ends. CDR3 DNA sequence: TGTGCCAGCAGCTTATTTGATACTGATCAGCCCCAGCATTTT. It is translated as CASSLFDTDQPQHF.

Only one count was recorded for this clone. The chain combines TRBV5-4 with TRBJ2-4; perhaps TRBD1 as D (5 bases). Trimming took off 0 bases at V and 7 bases at J, with 14 bases between the two ends. This CDR3 is 15 amino acids long. Germline V gene lookup returns CDR1 SGHNT and CDR2 YYREEE (reference sequence). CDR3 in amino acids: CASSLGSQGPNIQYF. The CDR3 DNA reads TGTGCCAGCAGCTTGGGATCCCAGGGTCCGAACATTCAGTACTTC.

The chain carries TRBV7-6 and TRBJ1-5; TRBD1 agrees at 7 bases. The germline V gene has CDR1 SGHVS and CDR2 FNYEAQ. This CDR3 contains 15 residues. V lost 1 base and J lost 4; bases outside the gene matches: 4. CDR3 residues: CASSLDEGANQPQHF. Here the CDR3 DNA reads TGTGCCAGCAGCTTAGATGAGGGGGCTAATCAGCCCCAGCATTTT.

V and J are TRBV7-2 and TRBJ2-1, with D uncertain. Trimming took 1 base from V and 8 from J, leaving 6 bases between them. Germline lookup yields CDR1 SGHTA and CDR2 FQGNSA. The CDR3 has 12 residues. The CDR3 DNA follows: TGTGCCAGCAGCTTAGTGCGAGATGAGCAGTTCTTC. Its translation: CASSLVRDEQFF.

The genes are TRBV25-1 and TRBJ2-5, with TRBD2 matching over 7 bases. Germline CDR1 reads MGHDK; CDR2 reads SYGVNS. V lost 0 bases to trimming and J lost 5 bases; unmatched junction nucleotides: 3. The CDR3 is 14 residues long. DNA of the CDR3: TGTGCCAGCAGTGAATACGGGGGAGGGGAGACCCAGTACTTC. Protein sequence: CASSEYGGGETQYF. Full variable domain (rest looked up from reference TRBV25-1 and TRBJ2-5): EADIYQTPRYLVIGTGKKITLECSQTMGHDKMYWYQQDPGMELHLIHYSYGVNSTEKGDLSSESTVSRIRTEHFPLTLESARPSHTSQYLCASSEYGGGETQYFGPGTRLLVL.